This is a list of T cell receptor beta chains from one sample in a study of spatial heterogeneity in lung cancer. TCRdb re-derived calls from the 5' RACE reads in MiXCR, one entry per CDR3 protein. The table records about 27,000 distinct CDR3 sequences, approximately 7% of them present only once. Sequenced here: lung tumor tissue, sampled at surgery. The receptors here all came from a male donor with early-stage non-small cell lung cancer. Each CDR3 is given with its conserved first and last residue. Each record gives: J gene, V gene, D gene, clone size, CDR3 DNA, CDR3 protein. A D gene is named only where the DNA matches it firmly. Clone size is not always given. Where it is, it says once, few, many or a class for expanded clones.

j_gene: TRBJ1-6
v_gene: TRBV28
d_gene: NA
abundance: medium-sized
CDR3nt: TGTGCCAGCAGTTCCCACGGTGATTCACCCCTCCACTTT
CDR3aa: CASSSHGDSPLHF

j_gene: TRBJ2-3
v_gene: TRBV20-1
d_gene: NA
abundance: many
CDR3nt: TGCAGTGCTAGAGTCCGTTCCCGCACAGATACGCAGTATTTT
CDR3aa: CSARVRSRTDTQYF

j_gene: TRBJ1-6
v_gene: TRBV6-5
d_gene: NA
abundance: many
CDR3nt: TGTGCCAGCAGTTACAACAGGGCCTATAATTCACCCCTCCACTTT
CDR3aa: CASSYNRAYNSPLHF

j_gene: TRBJ2-1
v_gene: TRBV5-6
d_gene: NA
abundance: NA
CDR3nt: TGTGCCAGCAGCTGGACTGAAGACCTGTACAATGAGCAGTTCTTC
CDR3aa: CASSWTEDLYNEQFF

j_gene: TRBJ2-1
v_gene: TRBV10-3
d_gene: NA
abundance: many
CDR3nt: TGTGCCATCAGTGACCTCCTAGTCCATCATAACAATGAGCAGTTCTTC
CDR3aa: CAISDLLVHHNNEQFF

j_gene: TRBJ2-3
v_gene: TRBV20-1
d_gene: NA
abundance: few
CDR3nt: TGCAGTGCTAGCCCCGGGGAAAGCACAGATACGCAGTATTTT
CDR3aa: CSASPGESTDTQYF

j_gene: TRBJ2-5
v_gene: TRBV20-1
d_gene: TRBD2
abundance: many
CDR3nt: TGCAGTTTCCGGGACTACCCTTACCAAGAGACCCAGTACTTC
CDR3aa: CSFRDYPYQETQYF

j_gene: TRBJ2-1
v_gene: TRBV4-1
d_gene: NA
abundance: few
CDR3nt: TGCGCCAGCAGCCAAGATAGCAGAAGGGAGCAGTTCTTC
CDR3aa: CASSQDSRREQFF

j_gene: TRBJ1-5
v_gene: TRBV28
d_gene: TRBD1
abundance: many
CDR3nt: TGTGCCAGCAGTTCCCTCCGGGACAGTGTCAATCAGCCCCAGCATTTT
CDR3aa: CASSSLRDSVNQPQHF

j_gene: TRBJ2-7
v_gene: TRBV29-1
d_gene: TRBD2
abundance: many
CDR3nt: TGCAGCGTTCAGAGGACGACTAGCGGAACCTACGAGCAGTACTTC
CDR3aa: CSVQRTTSGTYEQYF

j_gene: TRBJ2-5
v_gene: TRBV20-1
d_gene: TRBD2
abundance: few
CDR3nt: TGCAGTGCTAGAGGGGCGACTAGCGGGGGCCTCGGGGCCCAGTACTTC
CDR3aa: CSARGATSGGLGAQYF

j_gene: TRBJ2-5
v_gene: TRBV7-8
d_gene: NA
abundance: many
CDR3nt: TGTGCCAGCAGCCCCCGCCGGGACATGCAAGAGACCCAGTACTTC
CDR3aa: CASSPRRDMQETQYF

j_gene: TRBJ2-1
v_gene: TRBV21-1
d_gene: NA
abundance: many
CDR3nt: TGTGCCAGCAGCAAAAGTGGGAAGGGTAGGCCTACACTTAGGGATGAGCAGTTCTTC
CDR3aa: CASSKSGKGRPTLRDEQFF

j_gene: TRBJ2-3
v_gene: TRBV7-7
d_gene: NA
abundance: many
CDR3nt: TGTGCCAGCAGCTTAGGCGGGGGCCCTAGCACAGATACGCAGTATTTT
CDR3aa: CASSLGGGPSTDTQYF

j_gene: TRBJ1-1
v_gene: TRBV11-3
d_gene: NA
abundance: NA
CDR3nt: TGTGCCAGCAGCTTCAACACTGAAGCTTTCTTT
CDR3aa: CASSFNTEAFF

j_gene: TRBJ2-7
v_gene: TRBV6-5
d_gene: NA
abundance: NA
CDR3nt: TGTGCCAGCAGCCTGGAGGCGCGGCGAAACTACGAGCAGTACTTC
CDR3aa: CASSLEARRNYEQYF

j_gene: TRBJ1-2
v_gene: TRBV12-3/TRBV12-4
d_gene: NA
abundance: many
CDR3nt: TGTGCCAGCAGCCCAGGAGTGTTAGGCTACACCTTC
CDR3aa: CASSPGVLGYTF

j_gene: TRBJ2-3
v_gene: TRBV29-1
d_gene: TRBD2
abundance: many
CDR3nt: TGCAGCGCTGAGGGACTATCCCGCACAGATACGCAGTATTTT
CDR3aa: CSAEGLSRTDTQYF

j_gene: TRBJ2-3
v_gene: TRBV7-9
d_gene: NA
abundance: NA
CDR3nt: TGTGCCAGCAGCACCACTGGGGGGTCGGCAGATACGCAGTATTTT
CDR3aa: CASSTTGGSADTQYF

j_gene: TRBJ1-4
v_gene: TRBV28
d_gene: NA
abundance: many
CDR3nt: TGTGCCAGCAGTTTATTCCGTGGGGGAGACAATGAAAAACTGTTTTTT
CDR3aa: CASSLFRGGDNEKLFF

j_gene: TRBJ2-3
v_gene: TRBV5-1
d_gene: TRBD2
abundance: NA
CDR3nt: TGCGCCAGCAGCCCGGGGACTAGCGGGGGATACACAGATACGCAGTATTTT
CDR3aa: CASSPGTSGGYTDTQYF

j_gene: TRBJ1-2
v_gene: TRBV11-3
d_gene: NA
abundance: few
CDR3nt: TGTGCCAGCACCCGTGGACTGCAGGCGCTCCTCTATGGCTACACCTTC
CDR3aa: CASTRGLQALLYGYTF

j_gene: TRBJ1-1
v_gene: TRBV4-2
d_gene: NA
abundance: NA
CDR3nt: TGTGCCAGCAGCCAGGTTGGGGGCAGGGATGAAGCTTTCTTT
CDR3aa: CASSQVGGRDEAFF

j_gene: TRBJ2-2
v_gene: TRBV9
d_gene: NA
abundance: NA
CDR3nt: TGTGCCAGCAGCGTCTTTCAGACAATAGGGTACGCCGGGGAGCTGTTTTTT
CDR3aa: CASSVFQTIGYAGELFF

j_gene: TRBJ1-1
v_gene: TRBV12-3/TRBV12-4
d_gene: NA
abundance: many
CDR3nt: TGTGCCAGCAGTTTAGACCCCCGGGTGAACACTGAAGCTTTCTTT
CDR3aa: CASSLDPRVNTEAFF

j_gene: TRBJ2-6
v_gene: TRBV5-1
d_gene: NA
abundance: NA
CDR3nt: TGCGCCAGCAGCCCCCGGGAAACTGGGGCCAACGTCCTGACTTTC
CDR3aa: CASSPRETGANVLTF

j_gene: TRBJ1-1
v_gene: TRBV2
d_gene: TRBD1
abundance: few
CDR3nt: TGTGCCAGCAGTTGGGACAGGGCCGACACTGAAGCTTTCTTT
CDR3aa: CASSWDRADTEAFF

j_gene: TRBJ2-1
v_gene: TRBV12-3/TRBV12-4
d_gene: TRBD2
abundance: many
CDR3nt: TGTGCCAGCATACCTAGCGGGGGTTACAATGAGCAGTTCTTC
CDR3aa: CASIPSGGYNEQFF

j_gene: TRBJ2-7
v_gene: TRBV6-5
d_gene: NA
abundance: many
CDR3nt: TGTGCCAGCAGACGAGACAGATCCTCCTACGAGCAGTACTTC
CDR3aa: CASRRDRSSYEQYF

j_gene: TRBJ2-7
v_gene: TRBV4-3
d_gene: NA
abundance: few
CDR3nt: TGCGCCAGCAGCCAAGATGGGAACGGGTACTACGAGCAGTACTTC
CDR3aa: CASSQDGNGYYEQYF

j_gene: TRBJ1-2
v_gene: TRBV3-1
d_gene: NA
abundance: many
CDR3nt: TGTGCCAGCAGCCAAGTTAACAGTGGCTACACCTTC
CDR3aa: CASSQVNSGYTF

j_gene: TRBJ1-4
v_gene: TRBV4-1
d_gene: NA
abundance: many
CDR3nt: TGCGCCAGCAGCCCCAGAAGAACAGTTGCAACTAATGAAAAACTGTTTTTT
CDR3aa: CASSPRRTVATNEKLFF

j_gene: TRBJ1-2
v_gene: TRBV6-6
d_gene: TRBD1
abundance: few
CDR3nt: TGTGCCAGCAGTTACTCGGAACAGGGGGCCTATGGCTACACCTTC
CDR3aa: CASSYSEQGAYGYTF

j_gene: TRBJ1-2
v_gene: TRBV11-2
d_gene: TRBD1
abundance: many
CDR3nt: TGTGCCAGCAGCTTAGATTCAGGGGGGAGCTATGGCTACACCTTC
CDR3aa: CASSLDSGGSYGYTF

j_gene: TRBJ2-5
v_gene: TRBV7-8
d_gene: TRBD2
abundance: many
CDR3nt: TGTGCCAGCAGCTTTCTGACTAGCGGGCTACCCGAGGGCCAGTACTTC
CDR3aa: CASSFLTSGLPEGQYF

j_gene: TRBJ1-6
v_gene: TRBV10-3
d_gene: NA
abundance: few
CDR3nt: TGTGCCATCAGTGAGCCCGACTTACGAGGGCCTTATAATTCACCCCTCCACTTT
CDR3aa: CAISEPDLRGPYNSPLHF

j_gene: TRBJ1-4
v_gene: TRBV7-8
d_gene: NA
abundance: many
CDR3nt: TGTGCCAGCAGCTTAGGGGTCTGGGGTGAAAAACTGTTTTTT
CDR3aa: CASSLGVWGEKLFF

j_gene: TRBJ1-2
v_gene: TRBV20-1
d_gene: TRBD1
abundance: many
CDR3nt: TGCAGTGCTTTCGGACAGGATGGCTACACCTTC
CDR3aa: CSAFGQDGYTF

j_gene: TRBJ1-5
v_gene: TRBV6-1
d_gene: NA
abundance: many
CDR3nt: TGTGCCAGCAGTGAAATCGGTAATCAGCCCCAGCATTTT
CDR3aa: CASSEIGNQPQHF

j_gene: TRBJ2-1
v_gene: TRBV12-5
d_gene: NA
abundance: few
CDR3nt: TGTGCTAGTGGTTTTGAGACACAAACTTACAATGAGCAGTTCTTC
CDR3aa: CASGFETQTYNEQFF

j_gene: TRBJ2-2
v_gene: TRBV7-9
d_gene: NA
abundance: many
CDR3nt: TGTGCCAGCAGCTTACAGGGGGAGCTGTTTTTT
CDR3aa: CASSLQGELFF

j_gene: TRBJ2-7
v_gene: TRBV7-2
d_gene: NA
abundance: NA
CDR3nt: TGTGCCAGCAGCTTAATGCTGTCCTACGAGCAGTACTTC
CDR3aa: CASSLMLSYEQYF

j_gene: TRBJ2-5
v_gene: TRBV5-4
d_gene: NA
abundance: many
CDR3nt: TGTGCCAGCAGCTGGGCTAGCGAAGGAGAGACCCAGTACTTC
CDR3aa: CASSWASEGETQYF

j_gene: TRBJ2-2
v_gene: TRBV21-1
d_gene: NA
abundance: NA
CDR3nt: NA
CDR3aa: CASSSVGDGTGELFF

j_gene: TRBJ2-1
v_gene: TRBV5-4
d_gene: NA
abundance: many
CDR3nt: TGTGCCAGCAGCTTAATAAGCAATGAGCAGTTCTTC
CDR3aa: CASSLISNEQFF

j_gene: TRBJ2-3
v_gene: TRBV7-9
d_gene: NA
abundance: many
CDR3nt: TGTGCCAGCAGCTCTCCGAGACTAGCAGATACGCAGTATTTT
CDR3aa: CASSSPRLADTQYF

j_gene: TRBJ1-1
v_gene: TRBV29-1
d_gene: NA
abundance: many
CDR3nt: TGCAGCGTTGGGCAGCTGAACACTGAAGCTTTCTTT
CDR3aa: CSVGQLNTEAFF

j_gene: TRBJ2-4
v_gene: TRBV28
d_gene: NA
abundance: many
CDR3nt: TGTGCCAGCGGGGAACTACTTGGGGGCATTCAGTACTTC
CDR3aa: CASGELLGGIQYF

j_gene: TRBJ2-7
v_gene: TRBV12-3/TRBV12-4
d_gene: NA
abundance: many
CDR3nt: TGTGCCAGCAGTTTAGGAGGGTCCTACGAGCAGTACTTC
CDR3aa: CASSLGGSYEQYF

j_gene: TRBJ1-2
v_gene: TRBV28
d_gene: NA
abundance: many
CDR3nt: TGTGCCAGCAGCCTAGAGACAGCCATTGGCTACACCTTC
CDR3aa: CASSLETAIGYTF

j_gene: TRBJ2-4
v_gene: TRBV7-8
d_gene: NA
abundance: many
CDR3nt: TGTGCCAGCAGCTTTGGGTCAGACCCGACATGGGGGAAAAACATTCAGTACTTC
CDR3aa: CASSFGSDPTWGKNIQYF

j_gene: TRBJ1-5
v_gene: TRBV4-1
d_gene: NA
abundance: NA
CDR3nt: TGCGCCAGCAGCCAAGGGCACTCCAATCAGCCCCAGCATTTT
CDR3aa: CASSQGHSNQPQHF

j_gene: TRBJ2-2
v_gene: TRBV28
d_gene: TRBD1
abundance: few
CDR3nt: TGTGCCAGCAGCACAGGGGGCACTACCGGGGAGCTGTTTTTT
CDR3aa: CASSTGGTTGELFF

j_gene: TRBJ2-2
v_gene: TRBV10-3
d_gene: TRBD2
abundance: many
CDR3nt: TGTGCCATCAGTGAGCGTAGCGGGGGGGCCGCCGGGGAGCTGTTTTTT
CDR3aa: CAISERSGGAAGELFF

j_gene: TRBJ1-1
v_gene: TRBV12-3/TRBV12-4
d_gene: TRBD1
abundance: few
CDR3nt: TGTGCCAGCAGTCCCGGGACAGGGGGGTTCATGAACACTGAAGCTTTCTTT
CDR3aa: CASSPGTGGFMNTEAFF